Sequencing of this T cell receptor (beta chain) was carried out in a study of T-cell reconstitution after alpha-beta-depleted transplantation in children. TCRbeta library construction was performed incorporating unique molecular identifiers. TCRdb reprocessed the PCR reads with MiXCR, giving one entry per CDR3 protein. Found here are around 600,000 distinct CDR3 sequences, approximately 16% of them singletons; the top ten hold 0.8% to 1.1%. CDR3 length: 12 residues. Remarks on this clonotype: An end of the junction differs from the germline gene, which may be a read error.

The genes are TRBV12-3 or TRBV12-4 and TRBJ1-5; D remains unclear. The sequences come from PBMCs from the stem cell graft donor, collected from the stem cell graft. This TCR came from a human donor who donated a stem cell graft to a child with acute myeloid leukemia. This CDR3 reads CARSRGAWPRHF. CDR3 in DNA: TGTGCCAGGAGCCGGGGAGCATGGCCCCGGCATTTT.